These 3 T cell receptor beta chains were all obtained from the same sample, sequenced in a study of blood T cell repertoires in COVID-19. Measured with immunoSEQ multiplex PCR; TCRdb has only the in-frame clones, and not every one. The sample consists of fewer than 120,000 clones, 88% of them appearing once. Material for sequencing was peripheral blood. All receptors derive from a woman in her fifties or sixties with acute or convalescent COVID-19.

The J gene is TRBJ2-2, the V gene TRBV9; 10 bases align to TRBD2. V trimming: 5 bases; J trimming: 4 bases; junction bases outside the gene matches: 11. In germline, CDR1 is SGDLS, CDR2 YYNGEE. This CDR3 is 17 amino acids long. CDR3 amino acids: CASSARSGRAGTGELFF. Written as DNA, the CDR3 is TGTGCCAGCAGTGCAAGAAGCGGGAGGGCCGGCACCGGGGAGCTGTTTTTT.

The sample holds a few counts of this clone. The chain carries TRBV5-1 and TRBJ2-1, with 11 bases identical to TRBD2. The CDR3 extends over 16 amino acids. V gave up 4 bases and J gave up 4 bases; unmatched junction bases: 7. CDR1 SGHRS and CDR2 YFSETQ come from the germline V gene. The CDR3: CASSLPTSGEYNEQFF. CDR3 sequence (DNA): TGCGCCAGCAGCCTGCCGACTAGCGGGGAATACAATGAGCAGTTCTTC.

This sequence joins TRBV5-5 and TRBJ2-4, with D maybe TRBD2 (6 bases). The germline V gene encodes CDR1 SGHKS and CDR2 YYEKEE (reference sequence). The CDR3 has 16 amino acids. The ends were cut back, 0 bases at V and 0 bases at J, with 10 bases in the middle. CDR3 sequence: CASSLGGDVAKNIQYF. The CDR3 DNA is TGTGCCAGCAGCTTGGGCGGGGACGTAGCCAAAAACATTCAGTACTTC.